The 21 T cell receptor beta chains below come from one sample, sequenced in a study of cytomegalovirus exposure and HLA in healthy donors (dated by TCRdb to the late 2010s). Library construction relied on the immunoSEQ multiplex PCR assay. For the multiplex PCR, a mixture combining 60 forward primers for TCR Vbeta segments and 13 reverse primers for TCR Jbeta segments was used. Here the immuneACCESS table is served through TCRdb, limited to in-frame sequences with V and J called. Missing clones are a known gap in these copies; in checked studies unresolved V genes cover under half, and the rest lacks a known reason. A total of roughly 130,000 clones appear in this sample, around 79% of them only once. Of the sample, about 3.4% falls within the top ten clones. What was sequenced was PBMCs. These TCRs come from a female donor in good health and CMV-seronegative.

The rearrangement links TRBV6-5 to TRBJ2-1; TRBD1 aligns across 9 bases. Per germline, CDR1 MNHEY and CDR2 SVGAGI. Trimming took 5 bases from V and 7 from J; bases not matched to a gene: 9. The CDR3 has 15 amino acids. The CDR3 sequence: CASSSPGQGENEQFF. DNA for the CDR3: TGTGCCAGCAGTAGTCCGGGACAGGGTGAAAATGAGCAGTTCTTC.

On this clone itself: The sample carries other DNA sequences with the same CDR3. The chain recombines TRBV11-2 with TRBJ1-5; no firm D call. Per germline, CDR1 SGHAT and CDR2 FQNNGV. The CDR3 covers 13 residues. The germline V and J ends were trimmed by 0 bases and 4 bases, with 4 bases remaining between them. CDR3 sequence reads: CASSLERNQPQHF. CDR3 coding DNA: TGTGCCAGCAGCTTAGAACGGAATCAGCCCCAGCATTTT.

V usage is TRBV4-3 and J usage is TRBJ2-7; 11 bases map to TRBD2. Unmatched junction bases numbered 5, after V lost 4 bases and J lost 3 bases. This CDR3 is 15 amino acids long. Germline V gene sequence: CDR1 LGHNA, CDR2 YSLEER. The CDR3 spells CASSPGTSGNYEQYF. In nucleotides, the CDR3 is TGCGCCAGCAGCCCTGGGACTAGCGGAAACTACGAGCAGTACTTC.

As to this clone: It is likely a read error, because the conserved phenylalanine at the end of the CDR3 is missing. This sequence joins TRBV25-1 and TRBJ1-4, with D tentatively TRBD1 (6 bases). This CDR3 has 12 residues. V was pared by 3 bases and J by 9 bases, with 8 bases between. The germline CDR1 and CDR2 sequences are MGHDK and SYGVNS. CDR3 DNA: TGTGCCAGCAGTGACAGGGGTCAAAAACTGTTTGTT. It encodes CASSDRGQKLFV.

This chain uses TRBV11-3 with TRBJ2-3; a possible D gene is TRBD1 (6 bases). Per the germline V gene, CDR1 is SGHNT and CDR2 is YENEEA. Trimming took 5 bases from V and 2 from J, leaving 11 bases between them. This CDR3 has 14 residues. CDR3 in DNA: TGTGCCAGCAGCCCAGGGGTGGCCACAGATACGCAGTATTTT. Protein sequence: CASSPGVATDTQYF.

The V and J genes are TRBV29-1 and TRBJ2-7; weak D call: TRBD1 (6 bases). There are 15 residues in the CDR3. Germline lookup yields CDR1 SQVTM and CDR2 ANQGSEA. Trimming removed 4 bases at V and 2 bases at J, with 18 bases between. Here the CDR3 reads CSVVNPQGSPYEQYF. The CDR3 DNA follows: TGCAGCGTTGTCAACCCCCAGGGGTCCCCCTACGAGCAGTACTTC.

This sequence joins TRBV7-6 and TRBJ2-4; 11 bases map to TRBD1. The V and J ends lost 5 bases and 7 bases, in that order; junction bases with no gene match: 4. CDR3 length: 14 residues. The germline V gene encodes CDR1 SGHVS and CDR2 FNYEAQ. The CDR3 loop reads CASSPGTGGNIQYF. Written as DNA, the CDR3 is TGTGCCAGCAGCCCAGGGACAGGGGGGAACATTCAGTACTTC.

CDR3 in amino acids: CASSSGGGEEKLFF. The CDR3 DNA sequence: TGTGCCAGCAGTTCCGGAGGGGGGGAGGAAAAACTGTTTTTT. The rearrangement uses TRBV28 and TRBJ1-4; D may be TRBD1 (6 bases). CDR1 and CDR2 (germline): MDHEN, SYDVKM. The CDR3 contains 14 residues. V gave up 4 bases and J gave up 8 bases, with 14 bases separating them.

This clone was observed once. The chain carries TRBV11-2 and TRBJ1-2; no firm D call. The germline gives CDR1 SGHAT, CDR2 FQNNGV. The CDR3 covers 16 residues. Trimming took off 4 bases at V and 1 base at J, with 16 bases between the two ends. The CDR3 reads CASSSFEALSNYGYTF. CDR3 in DNA: TGTGCCAGCAGCTCCTTCGAGGCACTTAGTAACTATGGCTACACCTTC.

This chain links TRBV6-5 with TRBJ2-7; the match to TRBD1 covers 7 bases. CDR1 MNHEY and CDR2 SVGAGI come from the germline V gene. Germline trimming cut 6 bases from V and 0 bases from J; bases unmatched to any gene: 5. The CDR3 contains 14 residues. The DNA of the CDR3 is TGTGCCAGCAGCCTTGGACAGGCCTCCTACGAGCAGTACTTC. It yields the protein CASSLGQASYEQYF.

This rearrangement joins TRBV28 to TRBJ1-5; the D gene is possibly TRBD1 (6 bases). This CDR3 region has 14 residues. Germline V gene sequence: CDR1 MDHEN, CDR2 SYDVKM. Trimming removed 5 bases from V and 6 bases from J, with 14 bases in between. The chain's CDR3 is CASSTRDKTQPQHF. The CDR3 coding sequence is TGTGCCAGCAGTACCCGGGACAAGACTCAGCCCCAGCATTTT.

This chain joins TRBV11-1 and TRBJ2-2; D may be TRBD2 (6 bases). This CDR3 region has 15 residues. In germline, CDR1 is SGHAT, CDR2 FQDESV (reference sequence). V shed 3 bases and J shed 2 bases, with 10 bases lying between them. The CDR3 spells CASSFGTSNTGELFF. The CDR3 region has the DNA TGTGCCAGCAGCTTCGGGACTTCCAACACCGGGGAGCTGTTTTTT.

This clone has just one count. The rearrangement joins TRBV27 to TRBJ2-1, with 10 bases matching TRBD1. The CDR3 loop spans 15 amino acids. V trimming: 4 bases; J trimming: 8 bases; junction bases outside the gene matches: 8. CDR1 MNHEY and CDR2 SMNVEV come from the germline V gene (reference sequence). For the CDR3, the DNA is TGTGCCAGCAGTTCCCGGGACAGGGGAGTTGATGAGCAGTTCTTC. Protein sequence: CASSSRDRGVDEQFF.

CDR3: CASSVGGLAGSYNEQFF. As DNA, the CDR3 is TGTGCCAGCAGCGTAGGGGGACTAGCGGGCTCCTACAATGAGCAGTTCTTC. The chain uses TRBV9 and TRBJ2-1, with 12 nucleotides matching TRBD2. The CDR3 contains 17 residues. V lost 0 bases to trimming and J lost 0 bases; unmatched junction nucleotides: 1. CDR1 is SGDLS, CDR2 YYNGEE, per germline.

A word on this clone: Germline is not matched at one junction end, which may reflect a read error. The chain uses TRBV7-7 and TRBJ2-5, with TRBD2 identical over 16 bases. Per the germline V gene, CDR1 is SSHAT and CDR2 is FNYEAQ (reference sequence). The CDR3 runs to 15 residues. The CDR3 coding sequence is TGTGCTAGCAGCTCGGGACTAGCGGGGGGGGAGACCCAGTACTTC. Translation gives CASSSGLAGGETQYF.

This clone was counted only a few times. The gene calls are TRBV19 and TRBJ1-5; D is unresolved. Trimming removed 3 bases at V and 5 bases at J, with 5 bases between. The CDR3 runs to 12 residues. CDR1 LNHDA and CDR2 SQIVND come from the germline V gene (reference sequence). The CDR3 DNA is TGTGCCAGTAGTATTCGGGATCAGCCCCAGCATTTT. Translated: CASSIRDQPQHF.

The chain joins TRBV4-1 to TRBJ2-3; 7 positions match TRBD1. The V and J ends lost 0 bases and 1 base, in that order; junction bases with no gene match: 7. This CDR3 contains 17 residues. Germline CDR1 MGHRA, CDR2 YSYEKL. CDR3 nucleotides: TGCGCCAGCAGCCAAGATCAAGGGGGCCTCCGCACAGATACGCAGTATTTT. Protein product: CASSQDQGGLRTDTQYF.

The chain employs TRBV14 and TRBJ2-7; D not resolved. Trimming took off 4 bases at V and 6 bases at J, with 10 bases between the two ends. Germline values: CDR1 SGHDN, CDR2 FVKESK. CDR3 size: 12 residues. The CDR3 reads CASSLYSGEQYF. Written as DNA, the CDR3 is TGTGCCAGCAGCCTCTACTCGGGCGAGCAGTACTTC.

This clone was found once. The genes are TRBV5-4 and TRBJ2-1, with TRBD2 as a possible D gene (7 bases). Trimming left V 4 bases short and J 10 bases short, with 21 bases between. Germline CDR1 reads SGHNT; CDR2 reads YYREEE (reference sequence). The CDR3 contains 15 residues. CDR3 in DNA: TGTGCCAGCAGCCTTCGAGGGGGGGTAAATACCGAGCAGTTCTTC. This encodes CASSLRGGVNTEQFF.

The chain combines TRBV5-1 with TRBJ2-3; D is perhaps TRBD2 (6 bases). There are 16 residues in the CDR3. The V end lost 0 bases, the J end lost 0 bases, and 11 bases lay between the germline ends. From germline, CDR1 is SGHRS and CDR2 YFSETQ. CDR3: CASSLAAGSSTDTQYF. The CDR3 DNA is TGCGCCAGCAGCTTGGCGGCGGGGTCGAGCACAGATACGCAGTATTTT.

V usage is TRBV27 and J usage is TRBJ2-7, with no clear D. The CDR3 is 12 amino acids. The V gene's germline CDR1 is MNHEY and CDR2 SMNVEV (reference sequence). Trimming pared 4 bases from V and 8 bases from J, leaving 12 bases between. As DNA, the CDR3 is TGTGCCAGCAGTTCCCCCCTCAGGAAGCAGTACTTC. Residues: CASSSPLRKQYF.